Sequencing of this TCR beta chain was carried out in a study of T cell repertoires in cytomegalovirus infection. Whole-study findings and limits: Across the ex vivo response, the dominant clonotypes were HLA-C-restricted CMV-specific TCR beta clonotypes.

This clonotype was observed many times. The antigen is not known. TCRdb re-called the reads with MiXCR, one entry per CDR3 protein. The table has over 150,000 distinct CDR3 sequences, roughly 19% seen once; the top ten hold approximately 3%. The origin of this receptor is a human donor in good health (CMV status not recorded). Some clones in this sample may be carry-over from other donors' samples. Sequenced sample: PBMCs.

The CDR3 loop is CASSFWSGSQGETQYF. The CDR3 DNA reads TGTGCCAGCAGCTTTTGGAGCGGGAGCCAGGGGGAGACCCAGTACTTC. The V and J genes are TRBV7-2 and TRBJ2-5; TRBD2 matches 8 bases. The V gene end was trimmed by 3 bases and the J gene end by 5 bases; junction bases not matched to a gene: 11. The CDR3 spans 16 residues. Germline assignment: CDR1 SGHTA and CDR2 FQGNSA. The full variable domain, its missing parts supplied by reference TRBV7-2 and TRBJ2-5, is GAGVSQSPSNKVTEKGKDVELRCDPISGHTALYWYRQSLGQGLEFLIYFQGNSAPDKSGLPSDRFSAERTGGSVSTLTIQRTQQEDSAVYLCASSFWSGSQGETQYFGPGTRLLVL.